Described below is a single T cell receptor (beta chain) sequence and its context. Its antigen is unidentified. This specimen comes from a study of T cell repertoires in cytomegalovirus infection. Overall study results and limits: CMV carriers having the relevant HLA were flagged by cumulative public TCR beta family frequency. It was HLA-C-restricted CMV-specific TCR beta clonotypes that dominated the response ex vivo.

Each CDR3 protein gets one entry after TCRdb re-called the reads with MiXCR. The sample has around 570,000 distinct CDR3 sequences; approximately 40% are singletons. Trimming took off 6 bases at V and 1 base at J, with 12 bases between the two ends. The CDR3 length is 14 residues. The sequence derives from a human donor in good health (CMV status not recorded). Some clones in this sample may be carry-over from other donors' samples. The sequenced sample was cultured PBMCs, obtained from culture after CMV antigen stimulation. V is TRBV12-3 or TRBV12-4 and J is TRBJ1-1, with a possible D match to TRBD1 (6 bases). Here the CDR3 DNA reads TGTGCCAGCAGACGACAGGATAAGAACACTGAAGCTTTCTTT. Its translation is CASRRQDKNTEAFF.